This T cell receptor (beta chain) was sequenced for a study of OX40 agonist ivuxolimab in advanced cancers. Study context: Every 2 weeks, patients got intravenous ivuxolimab at one of six dose levels (0.01-10 mg/kg). With a range of roughly 20 to 80, age averaged approximately 54 years, and around 80% were male. Approximately 40% of patients had received prior checkpoint inhibitor therapy. The study's findings and limits: CD4+ and CD8+ blood T cells expanded clonally by week 6 at 0.1 to 3.0 mg/kg.

With respect to this clone: Antigen: not known.

Sequenced by immunoSEQ multiplex PCR; TCRdb stores in-frame clones only, minus some. The sample has 15,000 to 20,000 clones, 80% to 85% seen once; the top ten hold about 3.8%. This receptor was taken from an adult with an advanced solid tumor such as melanoma, head and neck, liver or kidney cancer. This material consisted of CD4+ or CD8+ T cells sorted from blood, taken in a trial of the OX40 agonist ivuxolimab.

Written as DNA, the CDR3 is TGTGCCAGCAGTTATTCCTTCGTAACAGGTGAGCAGTTCTTC. The encoded protein is CASSYSFVTGEQFF. V is TRBV6-9 and J is TRBJ2-1; D possibly corresponds to TRBD1 (5 bases). Germline V gives CDR1 MNHGY, CDR2 SVAAGI. There are 14 residues in the CDR3. Trimming cost V 0 bases and J 9 bases, with 12 bases left between them.